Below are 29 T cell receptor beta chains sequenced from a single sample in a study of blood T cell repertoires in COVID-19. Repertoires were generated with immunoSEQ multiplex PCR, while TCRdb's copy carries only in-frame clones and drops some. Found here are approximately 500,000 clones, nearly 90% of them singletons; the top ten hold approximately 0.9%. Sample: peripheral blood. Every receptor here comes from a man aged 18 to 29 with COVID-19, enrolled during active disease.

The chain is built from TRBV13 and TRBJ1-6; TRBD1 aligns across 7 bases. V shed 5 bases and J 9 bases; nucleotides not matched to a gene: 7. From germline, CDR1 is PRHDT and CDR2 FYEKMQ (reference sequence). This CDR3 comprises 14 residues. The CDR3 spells CASSPDRVSSPLHF. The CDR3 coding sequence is TGTGCCAGCAGCCCCGACAGGGTTAGTTCACCCCTCCACTTT.

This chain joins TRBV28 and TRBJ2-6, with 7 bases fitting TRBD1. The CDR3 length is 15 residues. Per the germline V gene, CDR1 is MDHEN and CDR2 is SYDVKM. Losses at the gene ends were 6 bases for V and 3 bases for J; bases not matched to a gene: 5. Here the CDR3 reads CASRSHRGGANVLTF. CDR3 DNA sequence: TGTGCCAGCAGATCACACAGGGGTGGGGCCAACGTCCTGACTTTC.

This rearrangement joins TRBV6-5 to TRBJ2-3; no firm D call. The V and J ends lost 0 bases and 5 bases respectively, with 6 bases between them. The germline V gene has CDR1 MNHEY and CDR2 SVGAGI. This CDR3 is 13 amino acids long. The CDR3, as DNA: TGTGCCAGCAGTTACTCCGCGCTAGATACGCAGTATTTT. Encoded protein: CASSYSALDTQYF.

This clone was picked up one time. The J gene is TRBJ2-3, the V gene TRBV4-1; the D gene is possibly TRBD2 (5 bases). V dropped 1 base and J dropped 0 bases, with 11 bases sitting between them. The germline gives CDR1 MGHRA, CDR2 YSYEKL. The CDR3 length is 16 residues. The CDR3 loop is CASSQGTRTSTDTQYF. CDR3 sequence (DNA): TGCGCCAGCAGCCAAGGGACCCGGACTAGCACAGATACGCAGTATTTT.

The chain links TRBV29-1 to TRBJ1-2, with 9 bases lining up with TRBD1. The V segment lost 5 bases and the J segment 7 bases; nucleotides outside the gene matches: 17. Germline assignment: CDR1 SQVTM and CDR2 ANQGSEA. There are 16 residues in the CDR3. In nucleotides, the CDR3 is TGCAGCGTTTCATTGCGGTTAGGGGACAGGGAAGGTGGCTACACCTTC. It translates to CSVSLRLGDREGGYTF.

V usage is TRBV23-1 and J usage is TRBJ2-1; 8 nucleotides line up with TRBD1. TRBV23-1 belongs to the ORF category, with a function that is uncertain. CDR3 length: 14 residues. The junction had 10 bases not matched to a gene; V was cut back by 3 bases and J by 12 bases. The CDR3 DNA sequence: TGCGCCAGCAGTCAGTTCAGGGGGCATAGTGGGCAGTTCTTC. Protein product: CASSQFRGHSGQFF.

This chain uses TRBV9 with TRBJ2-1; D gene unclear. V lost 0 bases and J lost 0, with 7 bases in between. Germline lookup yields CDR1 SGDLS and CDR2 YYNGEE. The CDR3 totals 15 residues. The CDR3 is CASSVAQDSYNEQFF. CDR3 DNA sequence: TGTGCCAGCAGCGTAGCTCAGGACTCCTACAATGAGCAGTTCTTC.

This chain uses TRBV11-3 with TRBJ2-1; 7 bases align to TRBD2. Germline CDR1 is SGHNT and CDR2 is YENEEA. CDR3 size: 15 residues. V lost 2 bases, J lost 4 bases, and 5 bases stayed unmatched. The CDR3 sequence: CASSLPAGPYNEQFF. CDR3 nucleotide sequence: TGTGCCAGCAGCTTACCAGCGGGGCCTTACAATGAGCAGTTCTTC.

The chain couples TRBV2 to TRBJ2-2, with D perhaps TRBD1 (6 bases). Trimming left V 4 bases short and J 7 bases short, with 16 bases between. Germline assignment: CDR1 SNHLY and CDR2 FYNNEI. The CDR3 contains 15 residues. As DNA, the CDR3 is TGTGCCAGCAGTGGCTCAACAGGGCTGGTCGGGGAGCTGTTTTTT. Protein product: CASSGSTGLVGELFF.

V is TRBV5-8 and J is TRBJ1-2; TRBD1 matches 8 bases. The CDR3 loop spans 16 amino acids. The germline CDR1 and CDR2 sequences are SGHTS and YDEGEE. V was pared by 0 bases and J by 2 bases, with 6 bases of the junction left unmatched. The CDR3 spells CASSLVGQVPNYGYTF. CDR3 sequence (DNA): TGTGCCAGCAGCTTGGTGGGACAGGTTCCAAACTATGGCTACACCTTC.

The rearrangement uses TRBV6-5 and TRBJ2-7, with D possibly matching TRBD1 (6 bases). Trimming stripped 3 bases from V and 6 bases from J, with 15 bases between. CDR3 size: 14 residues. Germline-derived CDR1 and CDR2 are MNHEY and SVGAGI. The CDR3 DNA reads TGTGCCAGCAGTTATACAGGGATGAGTATCGAGCAGTACTTC. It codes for CASSYTGMSIEQYF.

CDR3 region: CASSLAGTGRGNQPQHF. CDR3 in DNA: TGTGCCAGCAGCTTGGCCGGGACAGGGAGGGGTAATCAGCCCCAGCATTTT. V is TRBV5-8 and J is TRBJ1-5, with TRBD1 identical over 9 bases. Germline V gene lookup returns CDR1 SGHTS and CDR2 YDEGEE. Trimming cost V 0 bases and J 4 bases; bases outside gene matches: 8. The CDR3 consists of 17 residues.

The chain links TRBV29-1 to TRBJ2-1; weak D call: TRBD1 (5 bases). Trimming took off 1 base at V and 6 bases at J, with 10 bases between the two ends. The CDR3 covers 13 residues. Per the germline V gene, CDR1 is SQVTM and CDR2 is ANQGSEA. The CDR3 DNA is TGCAGCGTTGAAGCTTTAAGGGGCAATGAGCAGTTCTTC. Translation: CSVEALRGNEQFF.

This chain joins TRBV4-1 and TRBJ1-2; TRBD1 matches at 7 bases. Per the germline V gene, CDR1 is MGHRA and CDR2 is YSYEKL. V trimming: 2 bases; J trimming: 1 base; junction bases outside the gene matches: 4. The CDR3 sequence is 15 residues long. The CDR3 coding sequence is TGCGCCAGCAGCCAACGGGACAGCAGTAACTATGGCTACACCTTC. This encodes CASSQRDSSNYGYTF.

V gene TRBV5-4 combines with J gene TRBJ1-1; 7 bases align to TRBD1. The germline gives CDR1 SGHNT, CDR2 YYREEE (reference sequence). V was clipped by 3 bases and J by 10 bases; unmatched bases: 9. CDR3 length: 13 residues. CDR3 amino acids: CASSSPTGSGAFF. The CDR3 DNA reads TGTGCCAGCAGCTCGCCGACAGGGTCTGGAGCTTTCTTT.

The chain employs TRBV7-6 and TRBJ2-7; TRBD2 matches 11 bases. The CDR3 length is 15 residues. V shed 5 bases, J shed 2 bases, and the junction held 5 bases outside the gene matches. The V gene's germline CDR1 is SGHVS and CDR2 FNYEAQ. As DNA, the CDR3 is TGTGCCAGCAGCCCCGGGACTAGCGGAGCCTACGAGCAGTACTTC. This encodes CASSPGTSGAYEQYF.

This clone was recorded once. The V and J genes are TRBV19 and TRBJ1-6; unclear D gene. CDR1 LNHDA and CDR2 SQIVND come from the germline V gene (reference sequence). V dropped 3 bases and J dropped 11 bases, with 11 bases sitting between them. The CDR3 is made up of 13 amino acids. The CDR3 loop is CASSIEGMAPLHF. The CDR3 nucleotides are TGTGCCAGTAGTATTGAGGGTATGGCACCCCTCCACTTT.

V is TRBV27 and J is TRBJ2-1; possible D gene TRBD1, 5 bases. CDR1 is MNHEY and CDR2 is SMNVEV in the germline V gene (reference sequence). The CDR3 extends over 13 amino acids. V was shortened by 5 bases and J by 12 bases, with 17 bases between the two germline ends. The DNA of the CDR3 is TGTGCCAGCAGTGTGGACATCTTCAACGCGCAGTTCTTC. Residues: CASSVDIFNAQFF.

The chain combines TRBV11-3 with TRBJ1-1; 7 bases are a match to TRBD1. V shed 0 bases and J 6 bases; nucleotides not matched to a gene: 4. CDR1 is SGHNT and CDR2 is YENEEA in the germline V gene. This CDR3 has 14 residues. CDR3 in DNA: TGTGCCAGCAGCTTAGATGGAGGACAGGCTGAAGCTTTCTTT. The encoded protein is CASSLDGGQAEAFF.

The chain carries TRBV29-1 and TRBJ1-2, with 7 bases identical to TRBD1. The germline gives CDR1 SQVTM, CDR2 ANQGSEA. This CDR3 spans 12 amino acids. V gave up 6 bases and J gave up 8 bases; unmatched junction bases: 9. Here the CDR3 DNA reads TGCAGCGTCACCGCAGGGGGGTCCGGCTACACCTTC. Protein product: CSVTAGGSGYTF.

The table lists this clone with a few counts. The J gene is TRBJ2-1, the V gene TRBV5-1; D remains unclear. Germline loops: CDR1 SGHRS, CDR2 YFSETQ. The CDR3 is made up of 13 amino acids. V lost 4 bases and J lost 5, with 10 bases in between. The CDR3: CASSLSLDNEQFF. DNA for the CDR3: TGCGCCAGCAGCCTCTCCCTCGACAATGAGCAGTTCTTC.

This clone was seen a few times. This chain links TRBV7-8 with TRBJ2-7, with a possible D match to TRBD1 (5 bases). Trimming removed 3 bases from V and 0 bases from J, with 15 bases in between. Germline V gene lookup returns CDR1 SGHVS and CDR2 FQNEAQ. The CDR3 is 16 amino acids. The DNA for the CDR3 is TGTGCCAGCAGCTTGGATATGGGCAGGGCCTCCTACGAGCAGTACTTC. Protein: CASSLDMGRASYEQYF.

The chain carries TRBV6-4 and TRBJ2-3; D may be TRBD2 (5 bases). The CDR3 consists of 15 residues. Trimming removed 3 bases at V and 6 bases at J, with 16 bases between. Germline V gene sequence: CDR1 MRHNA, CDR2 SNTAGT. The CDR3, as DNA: TGTGCCAGCAGTGAGAGGGCGTCGGGCAGGGATACGCAGTATTTT. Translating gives CASSERASGRDTQYF.

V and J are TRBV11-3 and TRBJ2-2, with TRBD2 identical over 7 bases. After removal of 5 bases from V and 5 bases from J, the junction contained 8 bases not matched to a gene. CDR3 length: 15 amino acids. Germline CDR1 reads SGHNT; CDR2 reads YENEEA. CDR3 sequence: CASSPGLADTGELFF. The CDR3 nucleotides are TGTGCCAGCAGCCCCGGGCTAGCGGATACCGGGGAGCTGTTTTTT.

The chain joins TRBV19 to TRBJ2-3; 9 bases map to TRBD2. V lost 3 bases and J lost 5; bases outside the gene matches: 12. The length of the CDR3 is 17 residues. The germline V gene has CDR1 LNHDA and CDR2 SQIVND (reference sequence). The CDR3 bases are TGTGCCAGTAGTATCCTTAGACTAGCGGCCGGGGGAGATACGCAGTATTTT. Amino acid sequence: CASSILRLAAGGDTQYF. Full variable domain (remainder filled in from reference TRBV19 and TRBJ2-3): DGGITQSPKYLFRKEGQNVTLSCEQNLNHDAMYWYRQDPGQGLRLIYYSQIVNDFQKGDIAEGYSVSREKKESFPLTVTSAQKNPTAFYLCASSILRLAAGGDTQYFGPGTRLTVL.

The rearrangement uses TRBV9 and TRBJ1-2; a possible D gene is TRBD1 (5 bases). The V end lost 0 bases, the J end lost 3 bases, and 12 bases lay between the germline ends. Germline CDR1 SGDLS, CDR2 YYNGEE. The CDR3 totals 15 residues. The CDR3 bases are TGTGCCAGCAGCGTAGAAGTTGAAGGGGACTATGGCTACACCTTC. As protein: CASSVEVEGDYGYTF.

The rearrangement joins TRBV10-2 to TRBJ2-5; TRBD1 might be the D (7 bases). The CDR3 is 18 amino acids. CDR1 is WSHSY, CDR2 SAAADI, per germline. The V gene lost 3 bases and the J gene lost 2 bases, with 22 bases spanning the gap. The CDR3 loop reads CASSDNPRDSLEQETQYF. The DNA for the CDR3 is TGCGCCAGCAGTGATAACCCGCGGGACAGCCTAGAACAAGAGACCCAGTACTTC.

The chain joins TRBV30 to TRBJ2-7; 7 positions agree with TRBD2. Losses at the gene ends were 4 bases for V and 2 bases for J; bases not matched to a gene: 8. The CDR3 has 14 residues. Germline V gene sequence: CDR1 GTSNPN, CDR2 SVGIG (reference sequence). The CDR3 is CAWNSGLAAYEQYF. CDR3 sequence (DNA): TGTGCCTGGAATTCGGGTCTAGCGGCCTACGAGCAGTACTTC.

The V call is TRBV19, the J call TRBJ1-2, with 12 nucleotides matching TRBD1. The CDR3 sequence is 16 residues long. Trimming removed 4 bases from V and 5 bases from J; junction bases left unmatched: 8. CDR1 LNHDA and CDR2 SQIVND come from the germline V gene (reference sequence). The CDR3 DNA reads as TGTGCCAGTAGTAGGGACCGGGACAGGGGGCATTATGGCTACACCTTC. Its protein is CASSRDRDRGHYGYTF. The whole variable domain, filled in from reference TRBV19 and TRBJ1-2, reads DGGITQSPKYLFRKEGQNVTLSCEQNLNHDAMYWYRQDPGQGLRLIYYSQIVNDFQKGDIAEGYSVSREKKESFPLTVTSAQKNPTAFYLCASSRDRDRGHYGYTFGSGTRLTVV.